This TCR beta chain stems from a study of T-cell memory formation after mild COVID-19. Study-level results: The authors left the SARS-CoV-2 specificity of second-wave clones peaking on day 37 unconfirmed.

MiXCR, applied by TCRdb to the 5' RACE reads, yields one record per CDR3 protein. The sample records roughly 100,000 distinct CDR3 sequences, approximately 15% being singletons. Trimming pared 7 bases from V and 0 bases from J, leaving 10 bases between. Germline V gene lookup returns CDR1 SNHLY and CDR2 FYNNEI. This CDR3 has 14 residues. Details on this clonotype: Its antigen remains unidentified.

The genes are TRBV2 and TRBJ1-5; D not resolved. The receptor was isolated from a man aged 18 to 29 who had mild COVID-19 (a few samples of this study predate the infection). Cell type and time point are not known. The specimen sequenced was PBMCs or a T cell subset sorted from them (not recorded which). The CDR3 spells CASMGANSNQPQHF. The CDR3 DNA is TGTGCCAGCATGGGAGCTAATAGCAATCAGCCCCAGCATTTT. Complete variable domain (other parts from reference TRBV2 and TRBJ1-5): EPEVTQTPSHQVTQMGQEVILRCVPISNHLYFYWYRQILGQKVEFLVSFYNNEISEKSEIFDDQFSVERPDGSNFTLKIRSTKLEDSAMYFCASMGANSNQPQHFGDGTRLSIL.